The clone carrying this T cell receptor (beta chain) has a count of ten or more. Its antigen is not identified. Germline V CDR1 and CDR2: DFQATT, SNEGSKA (reference sequence). This CDR3 has 14 amino acids. Losses at the gene ends were 0 bases for V and 1 base for J; bases not matched to a gene: 3. Using RNA transcripts as the source, TCR beta CDR3 regions were amplified. The HTBI primer set served for first-round RT-PCR of the TCR CDR3. A single record per CDR3 protein comes from TCRdb applying MiXCR to the multiplex PCR reads. The sample records hundreds of thousands of distinct CDR3 sequences, roughly 40% being singletons. This record comes from a study of T cells in Graves' hyperthyroidism and ophthalmopathy. Study-wide results and limits: Most clonotypes expanded in the thyroid (above 0.001) were also present in blood. In the analysis, a 13 V-J model separated ophthalmopathy from stable hyperthyroidism.

Hyperthyroidism of Graves' type that showed no ophthalmopathy progression within 18 months was stable. Sequenced sample: blood. The chain couples TRBV20-1 to TRBJ2-7; TRBD1 matches 7 bases. The TCR sequence derives from a man between 18 and 35 years old with Graves' hyperthyroidism. The CDR3 protein is CSAREQGWSYEQYF. CDR3 DNA sequence: TGCAGTGCTAGAGAACAGGGGTGGTCCTACGAGCAGTACTTC.